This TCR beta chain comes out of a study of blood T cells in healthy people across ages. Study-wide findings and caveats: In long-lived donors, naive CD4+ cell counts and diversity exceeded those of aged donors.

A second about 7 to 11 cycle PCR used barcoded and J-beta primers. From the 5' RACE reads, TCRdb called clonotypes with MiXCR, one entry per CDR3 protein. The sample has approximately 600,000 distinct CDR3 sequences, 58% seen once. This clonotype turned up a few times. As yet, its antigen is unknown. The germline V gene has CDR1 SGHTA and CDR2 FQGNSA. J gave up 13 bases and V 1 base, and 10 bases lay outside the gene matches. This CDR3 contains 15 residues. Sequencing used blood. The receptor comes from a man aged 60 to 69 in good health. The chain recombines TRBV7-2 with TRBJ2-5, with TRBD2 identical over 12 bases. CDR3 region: CASSLEGTSGSARYF. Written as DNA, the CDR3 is TGTGCCAGCAGCTTAGAGGGGACTAGCGGGTCCGCGCGGTACTTC.